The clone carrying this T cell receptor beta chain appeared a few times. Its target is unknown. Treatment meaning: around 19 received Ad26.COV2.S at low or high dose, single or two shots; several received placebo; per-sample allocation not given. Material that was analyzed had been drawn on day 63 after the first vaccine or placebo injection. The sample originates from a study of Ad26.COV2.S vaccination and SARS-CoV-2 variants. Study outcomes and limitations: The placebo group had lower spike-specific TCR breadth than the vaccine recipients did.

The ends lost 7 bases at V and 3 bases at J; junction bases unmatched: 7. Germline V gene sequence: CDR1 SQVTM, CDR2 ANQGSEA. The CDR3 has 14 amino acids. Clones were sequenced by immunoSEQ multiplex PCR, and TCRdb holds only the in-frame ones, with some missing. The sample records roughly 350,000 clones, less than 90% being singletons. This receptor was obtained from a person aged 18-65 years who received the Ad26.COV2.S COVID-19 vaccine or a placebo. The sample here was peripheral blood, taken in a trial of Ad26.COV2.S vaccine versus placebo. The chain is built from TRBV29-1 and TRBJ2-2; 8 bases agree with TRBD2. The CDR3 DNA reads TGCAGCGGGGGGGCCGGGGGGGACACCGGGGAGCTGTTTTTT. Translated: CSGGAGGDTGELFF.